The rows below give T cell receptor beta chains drawn from one sample of a study of blood T cell repertoires in COVID-19. Measured with immunoSEQ multiplex PCR; TCRdb has only the in-frame clones, and not every one. This table holds roughly 440,000 clones, approximately 88% found once. The sample comprised peripheral blood. All receptors come from a woman aged 45-60 years with COVID-19, enrolled during active disease. The CDR3 runs from the conserved cysteine through the conserved F or W. Fields, in order: J gene, V gene, D gene, CDR3 length, clone size, CDR3 DNA, CDR3 protein. A D gene is named only where the DNA matches it firmly. The size of a clone is reported for some rows only, either as once, few or many, or as a class for expanded clones.

j_call: TRBJ1-2; v_call: TRBV24-1; d_call: TRBD1; cdr3_length: 16; clone_size: .; cdr3_nt: TGTGCCACCAGTGGAACGACAGGGGGCTCAGGCTATGGCTACACCTTC; cdr3_aa: CATSGTTGGSGYGYTF
j_call: TRBJ1-5; v_call: TRBV5-1; d_call: TRBD1; cdr3_length: 14; clone_size: .; cdr3_nt: TGCGCCAGCAGCTCAGGGGGCGCGGGTCAGCCCCAGCATTTT; cdr3_aa: CASSSGGAGQPQHF
j_call: TRBJ2-7; v_call: TRBV5-8; d_call: TRBD1; cdr3_length: 15; clone_size: .; cdr3_nt: TGTGCCAGCAGCCCGGGGACAGGGCTTCTGGACGAGCAGTACTTC; cdr3_aa: CASSPGTGLLDEQYF
j_call: TRBJ1-2; v_call: TRBV5-6; d_call: .; cdr3_length: 14; clone_size: .; cdr3_nt: TGTGCCAGCAGCTTGGACAGGTTCCCGGCGGGCTACACCTTC; cdr3_aa: CASSLDRFPAGYTF
j_call: TRBJ1-1; v_call: TRBV30; d_call: TRBD1; cdr3_length: 15; clone_size: once; cdr3_nt: TGTGCCTGGAGTGTGGGGGGACAGGGAAGAGCTGAAGCTTTCTTT; cdr3_aa: CAWSVGGQGRAEAFF
j_call: TRBJ1-1; v_call: TRBV5-6; d_call: .; cdr3_length: 14; clone_size: .; cdr3_nt: TGTGCCAGCAGCTCCCTGGGAGGAGTCACTGAAGCTTTCTTT; cdr3_aa: CASSSLGGVTEAFF
j_call: TRBJ1-5; v_call: TRBV19; d_call: TRBD1; cdr3_length: 17; clone_size: .; cdr3_nt: TGTGCCAGTAGTATATCGAGGACAGGGGGCGCGGGGCAGCCCCAGCATTTT; cdr3_aa: CASSISRTGGAGQPQHF
j_call: TRBJ1-3; v_call: TRBV7-9; d_call: TRBD1; cdr3_length: 17; clone_size: .; cdr3_nt: TGTGCCAGCAGCTTAGCGAGACAGGGTAAAACTGGAAACACCATATATTTT; cdr3_aa: CASSLARQGKTGNTIYF
j_call: TRBJ2-7; v_call: TRBV30; d_call: .; cdr3_length: 11; clone_size: .; cdr3_nt: TGTGCCTGGAGTGCAGGGCTCGAGCAGTACTTC; cdr3_aa: CAWSAGLEQYF
j_call: TRBJ1-1; v_call: TRBV21-1; d_call: .; cdr3_length: 10; clone_size: .; cdr3_nt: TGTGCCAGGCAGGCCCTTGAAGCTTTCTTT; cdr3_aa: CARQALEAFF
j_call: TRBJ1-6; v_call: TRBV9; d_call: .; cdr3_length: 16; clone_size: .; cdr3_nt: TGTGCCAGCAGCGTAGGACCGACAAACTATAATTCACCCCTCCACTTT; cdr3_aa: CASSVGPTNYNSPLHF
j_call: TRBJ1-2; v_call: TRBV5-5; d_call: .; cdr3_length: 17; clone_size: .; cdr3_nt: TGTGCCAGCAGCTTTTCGCCGAATGACAGGCCTAACTATGGCTACACCTTC; cdr3_aa: CASSFSPNDRPNYGYTF
j_call: TRBJ1-4; v_call: TRBV30; d_call: .; cdr3_length: 13; clone_size: .; cdr3_nt: TGTGCCTTAAACTCCCAGGGTGGTGAAAAACTGTTTTTT; cdr3_aa: CALNSQGGEKLFF
j_call: TRBJ2-6; v_call: TRBV19; d_call: .; cdr3_length: 16; clone_size: .; cdr3_nt: TGTGCCAGTAGTATAGAGGCGGGGTCTGGGGCCAACGTCCTGACTTTC; cdr3_aa: CASSIEAGSGANVLTF
j_call: TRBJ1-1; v_call: TRBV6-5; d_call: TRBD1; cdr3_length: 15; clone_size: .; cdr3_nt: TGTGCCAGCAGTTACGGGACAGGGGGGGGCACTGAAGCTTTCTTT; cdr3_aa: CASSYGTGGGTEAFF
j_call: TRBJ2-7; v_call: TRBV2; d_call: .; cdr3_length: 13; clone_size: .; cdr3_nt: TGTGCCAGCAGTGAAGAGCAGGGCTACGAGCAGTACTTC; cdr3_aa: CASSEEQGYEQYF
j_call: TRBJ2-2; v_call: TRBV6-5; d_call: TRBD1; cdr3_length: 14; clone_size: .; cdr3_nt: TGTGCCAGCAGCCGGGACAGGGTCACCGGGGAGCTGTTTTTT; cdr3_aa: CASSRDRVTGELFF
j_call: TRBJ2-3; v_call: TRBV11-2; d_call: TRBD2; cdr3_length: 16; clone_size: .; cdr3_nt: TGTGCCAGCAGCTTAGAATCTAGCGGGGGGGCAGATACGCAGTATTTT; cdr3_aa: CASSLESSGGADTQYF
j_call: TRBJ2-2; v_call: TRBV11-2; d_call: TRBD2; cdr3_length: 16; clone_size: .; cdr3_nt: TGTGCCAGCAGCTTACGGGCTAGCGGGGGGGCCCGGGAGCTGTTTTTT; cdr3_aa: CASSLRASGGARELFF
j_call: TRBJ2-3; v_call: TRBV5-1; d_call: .; cdr3_length: 17; clone_size: .; cdr3_nt: TGCGCCAGCAGCCTGAACGGACATCGGGCCAGCACAGATACGCAGTATTTT; cdr3_aa: CASSLNGHRASTDTQYF
j_call: TRBJ2-7; v_call: TRBV18; d_call: TRBD1; cdr3_length: 14; clone_size: once; cdr3_nt: TGTGCCAGCTCACCGACAGGGGCCTCCTACGAGCAGTACTTC; cdr3_aa: CASSPTGASYEQYF
j_call: TRBJ2-3; v_call: TRBV12-3/TRBV12-4; d_call: TRBD1; cdr3_length: 12; clone_size: once; cdr3_nt: TGTGCCAGCAGGGACAGGGCTGATACGCAGTATTTT; cdr3_aa: CASRDRADTQYF
j_call: TRBJ1-6; v_call: TRBV27; d_call: .; cdr3_length: 16; clone_size: .; cdr3_nt: TGTGCCAGCAGTTCTGCCGCTACAGTCTATAATTCACCCCTCCACTTT; cdr3_aa: CASSSAATVYNSPLHF
j_call: TRBJ1-1; v_call: TRBV24-1; d_call: .; cdr3_length: 18; clone_size: .; cdr3_nt: TGTGCCACCAGTGACCTCTACCCTATGACAGGAACCTACTCTGAAGCTTTCTTT; cdr3_aa: CATSDLYPMTGTYSEAFF
j_call: TRBJ1-1; v_call: TRBV30; d_call: .; cdr3_length: 13; clone_size: .; cdr3_nt: TGTGCCTGGGAACACCCTTCCCTCACTGAAGCTTTCTTT; cdr3_aa: CAWEHPSLTEAFF
j_call: TRBJ1-4; v_call: TRBV5-1; d_call: TRBD1; cdr3_length: 17; clone_size: .; cdr3_nt: TGCGCCAGCAGCCAGGACAGGGGCGAAGCAACTAATGAAAAACTGTTTTTT; cdr3_aa: CASSQDRGEATNEKLFF
j_call: TRBJ1-2; v_call: TRBV6-5; d_call: .; cdr3_length: 16; clone_size: .; cdr3_nt: TGTGCCAGCAGTTACGGTTTCAGGGGCCTTGGCTATGGCTACACCTTC; cdr3_aa: CASSYGFRGLGYGYTF
j_call: TRBJ2-2; v_call: TRBV2; d_call: .; cdr3_length: 13; clone_size: .; cdr3_nt: TGTGCCAGCACTGTCTTGGCCGCCGGGGAGCTGTTTTTT; cdr3_aa: CASTVLAAGELFF
j_call: TRBJ1-5; v_call: TRBV5-8; d_call: .; cdr3_length: 12; clone_size: .; cdr3_nt: TGTGCCAGCAGCTTGCGTAGCCAGCCCCAGCATTTT; cdr3_aa: CASSLRSQPQHF
j_call: TRBJ1-5; v_call: TRBV5-1; d_call: TRBD1; cdr3_length: 15; clone_size: .; cdr3_nt: TGCGCCAGCAGCTTGGCAGGGGGCGTAGATCAGCCCCAGCATTTT; cdr3_aa: CASSLAGGVDQPQHF
j_call: TRBJ1-5; v_call: TRBV2; d_call: .; cdr3_length: 16; clone_size: .; cdr3_nt: TGTGCCAGCAGTGAAGTTCCCGCCTATAGCAATCAGCCCCAGCATTTT; cdr3_aa: CASSEVPAYSNQPQHF
j_call: TRBJ1-2; v_call: TRBV10-3; d_call: TRBD1; cdr3_length: 14; clone_size: .; cdr3_nt: TGTGCCATCAGTGAGATGACTGAAGGGGGCGGCTACACCTTC; cdr3_aa: CAISEMTEGGGYTF
j_call: TRBJ1-6; v_call: TRBV11-3; d_call: .; cdr3_length: 13; clone_size: .; cdr3_nt: TGTGCCAGCAGCTTAGATCCAAATTCACCCCTCCACTTT; cdr3_aa: CASSLDPNSPLHF
j_call: TRBJ1-6; v_call: TRBV6-6; d_call: TRBD1; cdr3_length: 16; clone_size: .; cdr3_nt: TGTGCCAGCCGGCAGGGGGGAAGCTCCTATAATTCACCCCTCCACTTT; cdr3_aa: CASRQGGSSYNSPLHF
j_call: TRBJ1-1; v_call: TRBV30; d_call: TRBD1; cdr3_length: 13; clone_size: .; cdr3_nt: TGTGCCTGGAGTGAACAGGGGGACACTGAAGCTTTCTTT; cdr3_aa: CAWSEQGDTEAFF
j_call: TRBJ1-1; v_call: TRBV6-5; d_call: TRBD1; cdr3_length: 13; clone_size: .; cdr3_nt: TGTGCCAGCAGTTACAGCGACAGGGGTGAAGCTTTCTTT; cdr3_aa: CASSYSDRGEAFF
j_call: TRBJ1-1; v_call: TRBV18; d_call: .; cdr3_length: 13; clone_size: .; cdr3_nt: TGTGCCAGCTCACCGGGACTTAACACTGAAGCTTTCTTT; cdr3_aa: CASSPGLNTEAFF
j_call: TRBJ2-3; v_call: TRBV6-5; d_call: .; cdr3_length: 14; clone_size: .; cdr3_nt: TGTGCCAGCAGTAGAACAGGGTACACAGATACGCAGTATTTT; cdr3_aa: CASSRTGYTDTQYF
j_call: TRBJ2-7; v_call: TRBV18; d_call: .; cdr3_length: 15; clone_size: .; cdr3_nt: TGTGCCAGCTCACCACCTTCTCCGGGACAAAGGAAGCAGTACTTC; cdr3_aa: CASSPPSPGQRKQYF
j_call: TRBJ2-3; v_call: TRBV6-6; d_call: .; cdr3_length: 15; clone_size: .; cdr3_nt: TGTGCCAGCAGTTACTCTAGAGCAGGGGCAGATACGCAGTATTTT; cdr3_aa: CASSYSRAGADTQYF
j_call: TRBJ1-2; v_call: TRBV5-1; d_call: TRBD1; cdr3_length: 14; clone_size: once; cdr3_nt: TGCGCCAGCTTCGGGACAGCTTCTAACTATGGCTACACCTTC; cdr3_aa: CASFGTASNYGYTF
j_call: TRBJ1-1; v_call: TRBV7-2; d_call: .; cdr3_length: 14; clone_size: .; cdr3_nt: TGTGCCAGCAGCTCCCCCTACAGAAACACTGAAGCTTTCTTT; cdr3_aa: CASSSPYRNTEAFF
j_call: TRBJ1-2; v_call: TRBV19; d_call: .; cdr3_length: 17; clone_size: .; cdr3_nt: TGTGCCAGTAGTACCCGAGGAGGACGGTTAGCTAACTATGGCTACACCTTC; cdr3_aa: CASSTRGGRLANYGYTF
j_call: TRBJ2-3; v_call: TRBV28; d_call: .; cdr3_length: 15; clone_size: .; cdr3_nt: TGTGCCAGCAGTTCGCGTGAGGGCGGCACAGATACGCAGTATTTT; cdr3_aa: CASSSREGGTDTQYF
j_call: TRBJ1-1; v_call: TRBV3-1/TRBV3-2; d_call: .; cdr3_length: 14; clone_size: .; cdr3_nt: TGTGCCAGCAGCCAACACCCCGGGTTGACTGAAGCTTTCTTT; cdr3_aa: CASSQHPGLTEAFF
j_call: TRBJ2-7; v_call: TRBV9; d_call: TRBD2; cdr3_length: 16; clone_size: once; cdr3_nt: TGTGCCAGCAGCTTCGCTAGCGGGGGAGACTCCTACGAGCAGTACTTC; cdr3_aa: CASSFASGGDSYEQYF
j_call: TRBJ2-5; v_call: TRBV6-1; d_call: .; cdr3_length: 16; clone_size: .; cdr3_nt: TGTGCCAGCAGTGAGGGCCCGGGTGCAGGGTTGGAGACCCAGTACTTC; cdr3_aa: CASSEGPGAGLETQYF
j_call: TRBJ2-5; v_call: TRBV7-9; d_call: TRBD2; cdr3_length: 16; clone_size: .; cdr3_nt: TGTGCCAGCAGCCCCTCCGTCGCGGGGGGTCAAGAGACCCAGTACTTC; cdr3_aa: CASSPSVAGGQETQYF
j_call: TRBJ2-3; v_call: TRBV9; d_call: .; cdr3_length: 15; clone_size: .; cdr3_nt: TGTGCCAGCAGCTCGGGACTCCCGATCACAGATACGCAGTATTTT; cdr3_aa: CASSSGLPITDTQYF
j_call: TRBJ1-2; v_call: TRBV5-6; d_call: TRBD1; cdr3_length: 14; clone_size: .; cdr3_nt: TGTGCCAGCAGCCCCGGACAGGGGGCGTGGGGCTACACCTTC; cdr3_aa: CASSPGQGAWGYTF
j_call: TRBJ1-2; v_call: TRBV9; d_call: .; cdr3_length: 14; clone_size: .; cdr3_nt: TGTGCCAGCAGCGTAGGAGGCCCCGTCTATGGCTACACCTTC; cdr3_aa: CASSVGGPVYGYTF
j_call: TRBJ1-6; v_call: TRBV30; d_call: .; cdr3_length: 15; clone_size: .; cdr3_nt: TGTGCCTGGAGCCACGGGGGTAGCAGGGATTCACCCCTCCACTTT; cdr3_aa: CAWSHGGSRDSPLHF